Sequencing of this TCR beta chain was carried out in a study of T cell responses to AZD1222 COVID-19 vaccine. Generated by immunoSEQ multiplex PCR, the TCRdb table keeps only in-frame clones and is missing some. The table has 85,000 to 110,000 clones, roughly 91% seen once. Germline assignment: CDR1 SGHRS and CDR2 YFSETQ. There are 13 residues in the CDR3. Trimming cost V 0 bases and J 3 bases, with 6 bases left between them. V gene TRBV5-1 combines with J gene TRBJ1-2; no definite D call. The source is an adult in good health. The material was peripheral blood, obtained on day 0 of AZD1222 vaccination. The CDR3 is CASSLDPDYGYTF. CDR3 DNA: TGCGCCAGCAGCTTGGACCCAGACTATGGCTACACCTTC. The whole variable domain, filled in from reference TRBV5-1 and TRBJ1-2, reads KAGVTQTPRYLIKTRGQQVTLSCSPISGHRSVSWYQQTPGQGLQFLFEYFSETQRNKGNFPGRFSGRQFSNSRSEMNVSTLELGDSALYLCASSLDPDYGYTFGSGTRLTVV.